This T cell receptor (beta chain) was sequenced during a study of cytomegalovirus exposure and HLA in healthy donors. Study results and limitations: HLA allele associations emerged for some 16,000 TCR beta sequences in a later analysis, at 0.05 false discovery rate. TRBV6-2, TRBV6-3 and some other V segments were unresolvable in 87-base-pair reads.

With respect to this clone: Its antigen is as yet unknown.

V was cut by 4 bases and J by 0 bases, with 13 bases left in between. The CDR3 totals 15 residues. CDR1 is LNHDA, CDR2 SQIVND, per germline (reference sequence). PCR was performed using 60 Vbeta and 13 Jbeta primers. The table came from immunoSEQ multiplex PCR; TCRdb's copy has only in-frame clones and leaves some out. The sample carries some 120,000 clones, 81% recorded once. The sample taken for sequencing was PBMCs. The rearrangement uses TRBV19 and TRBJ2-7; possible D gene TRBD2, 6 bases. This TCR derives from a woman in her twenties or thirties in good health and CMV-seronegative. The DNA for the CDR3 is TGTGCCAGTAGTAGTGCACGGGGGAGCTCCTACGAGCAGTACTTC. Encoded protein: CASSSARGSSYEQYF.